The source of this T cell receptor (beta chain) is a study of CD4+ T cells in melanoma. V was shortened by 5 bases and J by 5 bases, with 12 bases between the two germline ends. The CDR3 covers 13 residues. Germline lookup yields CDR1 SGHTA and CDR2 FQGTGA. Generated by immunoSEQ multiplex PCR, the TCRdb table keeps only in-frame clones and is missing some. The data contain about 7,200 clones, around 70% of them singletons. Findings and caveats of the study: CD8+ T cell, macrophage and B cell function reportedly correlated with neoantigen-specific CD4+ T cells. In melanoma, neoantigen-specific CD4+ T cells reportedly differed in differentiation state.

About this clone: Its antigen is unidentified.

V usage is TRBV7-3 and J usage is TRBJ1-1; D perhaps matches TRBD1 (5 bases). The receptor's source is a human donor with melanoma. Sequencing input: cells from a culture (not recorded whether cultured in vitro). CDR3 in amino acids: CASSATTVTEAFF. The CDR3 region has the DNA TGTGCCAGCAGCGCGACGACAGTTACTGAAGCTTTCTTT. Full variable domain (outside the CDR3, taken from reference TRBV7-3 and TRBJ1-1): GAGVSQTPSNKVTEKGKYVELRCDPISGHTALYWYRQSLGQGPEFLIYFQGTGAADDSGLPNDRFFAVRPEGSVSTLKIQRTERGDSAVYLCASSATTVTEAFFGQGTRLTVV.